The 4 T cell receptor beta chains listed next were all sequenced from one sample in a study of Ad26.COV2.S vaccination and SARS-CoV-2 variants. As to treatment: around 19 received Ad26.COV2.S at low or high dose, single or two shots; roughly five received placebo; per-sample allocation not given. Sampling happened 63 days after the first vaccine or placebo injection. Assay: immunoSEQ multiplex PCR; the TCRdb copy retains only in-frame clones and omits some. The sample carries 350,000 to 450,000 clones, 89% recorded once. This specimen was peripheral blood, taken in a trial of Ad26.COV2.S vaccine versus placebo. These receptor sequences come from a person aged 18-60 years who received the Ad26.COV2.S COVID-19 vaccine or a placebo.

The rearrangement joins TRBV11-1 to TRBJ2-2; D not resolved. CDR3 length: 11 residues. Trimming took 5 bases from V and 7 from J, leaving 5 bases between them. The V gene's germline CDR1 is SGHAT and CDR2 FQDESV (reference sequence). CDR3 region: CASSRVGELFF. The CDR3 nucleotides are TGTGCCAGCAGCAGAGTCGGGGAGCTGTTTTTT.

The V and J genes are TRBV10-1 and TRBJ2-1; D unclear. CDR1 WNHNN and CDR2 SYGVQD come from the germline V gene (reference sequence). V was pared by 9 bases and J by 2 bases, with 14 bases between. The CDR3 spans 14 residues. The CDR3 here is CASLKSIAYNEQFF. CDR3 nucleotide sequence: TGCGCCAGTCTTAAGTCGATCGCCTACAATGAGCAGTTCTTC.

In regard to this clone: The sample has other DNA sequences that encode this CDR3 too. The chain joins TRBV28 to TRBJ1-1; 7 nucleotides agree with TRBD1. The CDR3 extends over 14 amino acids. Trimming removed 3 bases from V and 5 bases from J; junction bases left unmatched: 6. CDR1 is MDHEN, CDR2 SYDVKM, per germline. CDR3: CASSFEGARTEAFF. The CDR3, as DNA: TGTGCCAGCAGTTTTGAGGGGGCAAGGACTGAAGCTTTCTTT.

V is TRBV12-3 or TRBV12-4 and J is TRBJ2-1; a weak D match, TRBD1 (6 bases). Trimming left V 4 bases short and J 8 bases short, with 12 bases between. This CDR3 region has 13 residues. The CDR3 bases are TGTGCCAGCAGTTGGGGACACAACGATGAGCAGTTCTTC. Residues: CASSWGHNDEQFF.